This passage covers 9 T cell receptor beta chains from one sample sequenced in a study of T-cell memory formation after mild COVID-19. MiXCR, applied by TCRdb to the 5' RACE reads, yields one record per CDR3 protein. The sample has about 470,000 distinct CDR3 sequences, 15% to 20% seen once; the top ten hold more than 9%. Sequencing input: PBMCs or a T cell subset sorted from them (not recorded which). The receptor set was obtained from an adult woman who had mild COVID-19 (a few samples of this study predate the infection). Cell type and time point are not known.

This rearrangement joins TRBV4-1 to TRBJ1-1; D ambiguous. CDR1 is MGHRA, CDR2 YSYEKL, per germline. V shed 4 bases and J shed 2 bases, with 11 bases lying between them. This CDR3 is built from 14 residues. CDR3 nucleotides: TGCGCCAGCAGCCTGGGGAGGATCAACACTGAAGCTTTCTTT. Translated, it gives CASSLGRINTEAFF.

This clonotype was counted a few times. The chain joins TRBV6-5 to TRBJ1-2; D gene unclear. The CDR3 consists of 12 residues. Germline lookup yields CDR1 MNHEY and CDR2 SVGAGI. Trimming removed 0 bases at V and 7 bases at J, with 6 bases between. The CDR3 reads CASSYSKGGYTF. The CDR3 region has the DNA TGTGCCAGCAGTTACTCGAAGGGTGGCTACACCTTC.

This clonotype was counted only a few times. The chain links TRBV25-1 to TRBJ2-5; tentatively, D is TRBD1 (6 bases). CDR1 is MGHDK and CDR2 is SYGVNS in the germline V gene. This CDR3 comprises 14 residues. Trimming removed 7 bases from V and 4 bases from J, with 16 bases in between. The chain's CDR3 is CASTHHTRGETQYF. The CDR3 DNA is TGTGCCAGCACCCACCACACCAGGGGAGAGACCCAGTACTTC.

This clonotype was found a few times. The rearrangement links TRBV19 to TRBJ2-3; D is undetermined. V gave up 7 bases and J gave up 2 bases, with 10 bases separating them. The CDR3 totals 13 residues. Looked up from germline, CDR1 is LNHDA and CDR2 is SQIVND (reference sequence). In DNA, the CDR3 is TGTGCCAGTAACCCAGGTCACACAGATACGCAGTATTTT. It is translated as CASNPGHTDTQYF. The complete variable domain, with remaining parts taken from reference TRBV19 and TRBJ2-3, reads DGGITQSPKYLFRKEGQNVTLSCEQNLNHDAMYWYRQDPGQGLRLIYYSQIVNDFQKGDIAEGYSVSREKKESFPLTVTSAQKNPTAFYLCASNPGHTDTQYFGPGTRLTVL.

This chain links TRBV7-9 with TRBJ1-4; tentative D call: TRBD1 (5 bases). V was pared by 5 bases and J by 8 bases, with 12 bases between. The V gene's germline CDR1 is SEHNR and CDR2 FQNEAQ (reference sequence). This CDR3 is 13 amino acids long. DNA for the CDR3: TGTGCCAGCAGCCCGGCTGGGGGGGAAAAACTGTTTTTT. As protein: CASSPAGGEKLFF.

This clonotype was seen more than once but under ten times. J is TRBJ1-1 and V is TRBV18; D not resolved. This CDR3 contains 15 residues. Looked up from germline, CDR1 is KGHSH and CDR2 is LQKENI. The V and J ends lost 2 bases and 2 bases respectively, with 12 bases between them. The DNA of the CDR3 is TGTGCCAGCTCACCATCGACTGGAAGAAACACTGAAGCTTTCTTT. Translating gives CASSPSTGRNTEAFF.

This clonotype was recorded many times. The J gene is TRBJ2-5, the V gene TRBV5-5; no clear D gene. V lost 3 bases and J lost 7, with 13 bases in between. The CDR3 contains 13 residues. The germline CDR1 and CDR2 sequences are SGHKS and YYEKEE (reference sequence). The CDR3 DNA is TGTGCCAGCAGCTCAGAAGGGTTGGGGACCCAGTACTTC. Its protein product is CASSSEGLGTQYF.

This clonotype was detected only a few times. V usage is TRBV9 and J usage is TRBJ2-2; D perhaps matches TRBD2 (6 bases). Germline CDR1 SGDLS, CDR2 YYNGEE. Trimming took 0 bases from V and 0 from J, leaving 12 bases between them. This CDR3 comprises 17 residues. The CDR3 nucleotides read TGTGCCAGCAGCGTAGAAAGCGGGTGGGCGAACACCGGGGAGCTGTTTTTT. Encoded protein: CASSVESGWANTGELFF.

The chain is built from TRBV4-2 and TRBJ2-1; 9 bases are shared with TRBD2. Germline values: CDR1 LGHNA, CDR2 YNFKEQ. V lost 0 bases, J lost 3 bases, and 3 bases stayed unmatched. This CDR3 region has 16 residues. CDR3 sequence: CASSQDRREGYNEQFF. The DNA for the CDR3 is TGTGCCAGCAGCCAAGACCGGCGGGAGGGCTACAATGAGCAGTTCTTC.